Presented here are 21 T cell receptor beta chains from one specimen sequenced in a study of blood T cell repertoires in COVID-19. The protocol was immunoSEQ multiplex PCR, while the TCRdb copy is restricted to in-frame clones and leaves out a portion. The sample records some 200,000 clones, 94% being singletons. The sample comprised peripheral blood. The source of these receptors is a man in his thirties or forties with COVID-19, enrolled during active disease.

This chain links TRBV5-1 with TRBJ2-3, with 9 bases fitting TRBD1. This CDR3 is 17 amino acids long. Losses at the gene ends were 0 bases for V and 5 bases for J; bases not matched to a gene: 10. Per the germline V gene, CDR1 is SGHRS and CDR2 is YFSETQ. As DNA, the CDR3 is TGCGCCAGCAGCTTGGCCCTAACAGGGGGCAAAGGAGATACGCAGTATTTT. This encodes CASSLALTGGKGDTQYF.

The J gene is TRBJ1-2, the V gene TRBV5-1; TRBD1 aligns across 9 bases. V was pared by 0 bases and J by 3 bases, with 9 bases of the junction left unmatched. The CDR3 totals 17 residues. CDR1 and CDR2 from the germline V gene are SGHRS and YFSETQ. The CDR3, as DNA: TGCGCCAGCAGCTTGGCCTGGGACAGGGATGGTGACTATGGCTACACCTTC. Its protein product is CASSLAWDRDGDYGYTF.

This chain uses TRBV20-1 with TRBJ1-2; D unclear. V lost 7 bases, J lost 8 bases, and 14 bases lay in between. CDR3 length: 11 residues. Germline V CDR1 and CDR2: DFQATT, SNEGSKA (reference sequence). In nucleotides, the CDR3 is TGCAGTGGCTCGCCCTCTCGGGGCTACACCTTC. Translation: CSGSPSRGYTF.

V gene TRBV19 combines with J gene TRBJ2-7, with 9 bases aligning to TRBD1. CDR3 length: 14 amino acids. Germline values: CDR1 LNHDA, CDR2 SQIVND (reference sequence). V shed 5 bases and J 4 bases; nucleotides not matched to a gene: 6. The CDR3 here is CASSPTGGHYEQYF. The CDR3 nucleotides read TGTGCCAGTAGTCCTACAGGGGGCCATTACGAGCAGTACTTC.

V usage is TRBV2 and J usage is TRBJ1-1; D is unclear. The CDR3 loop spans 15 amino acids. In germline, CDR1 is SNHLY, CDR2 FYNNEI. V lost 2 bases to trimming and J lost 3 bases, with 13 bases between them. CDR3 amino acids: CASSESPGGYTEAFF. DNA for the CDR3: TGTGCCAGCAGTGAATCCCCCGGCGGGTACACTGAAGCTTTCTTT.

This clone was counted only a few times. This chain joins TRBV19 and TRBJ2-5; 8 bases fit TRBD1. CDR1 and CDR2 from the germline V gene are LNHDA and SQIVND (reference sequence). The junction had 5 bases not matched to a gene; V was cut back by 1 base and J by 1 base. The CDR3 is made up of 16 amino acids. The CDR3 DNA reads TGTGCCAGTAGTATAGGGCTCGGGACAGGCCAAGAGACCCAGTACTTC. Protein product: CASSIGLGTGQETQYF. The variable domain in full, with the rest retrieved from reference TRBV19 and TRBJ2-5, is DGGITQSPKYLFRKEGQNVTLSCEQNLNHDAMYWYRQDPGQGLRLIYYSQIVNDFQKGDIAEGYSVSREKKESFPLTVTSAQKNPTAFYLCASSIGLGTGQETQYFGPGTRLLVL.

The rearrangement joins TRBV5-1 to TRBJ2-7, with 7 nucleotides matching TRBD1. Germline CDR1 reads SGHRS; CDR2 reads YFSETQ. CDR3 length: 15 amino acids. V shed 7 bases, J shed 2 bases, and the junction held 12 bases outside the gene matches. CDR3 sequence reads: CASASGQTGTYEQYF. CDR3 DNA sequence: TGCGCCAGCGCATCCGGCCAGACAGGGACCTACGAGCAGTACTTC.

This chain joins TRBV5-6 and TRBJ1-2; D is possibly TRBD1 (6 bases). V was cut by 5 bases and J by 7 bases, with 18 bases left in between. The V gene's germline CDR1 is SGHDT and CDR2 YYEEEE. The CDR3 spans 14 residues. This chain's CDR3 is CASREQGLSGGYTF. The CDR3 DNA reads TGTGCCAGCAGAGAACAGGGCCTCTCTGGTGGCTACACCTTC.

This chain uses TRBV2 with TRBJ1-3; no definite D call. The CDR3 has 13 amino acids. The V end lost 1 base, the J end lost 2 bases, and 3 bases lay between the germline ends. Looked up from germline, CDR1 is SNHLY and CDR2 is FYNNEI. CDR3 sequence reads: CASSEGPGNTIYF. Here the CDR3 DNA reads TGTGCCAGCAGTGAAGGGCCTGGAAACACCATATATTTT.

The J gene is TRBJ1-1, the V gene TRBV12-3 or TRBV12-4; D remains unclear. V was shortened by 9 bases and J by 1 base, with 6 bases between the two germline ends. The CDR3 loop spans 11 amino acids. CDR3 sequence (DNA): TGTGCCAGTATACAGAACACTGAAGCTTTCTTT. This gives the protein CASIQNTEAFF.

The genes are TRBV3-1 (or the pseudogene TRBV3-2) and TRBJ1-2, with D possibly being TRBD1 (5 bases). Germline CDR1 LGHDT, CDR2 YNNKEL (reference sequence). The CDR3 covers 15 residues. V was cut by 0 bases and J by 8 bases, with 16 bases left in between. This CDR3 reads CASSQDPRQGGGYTF. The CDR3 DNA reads TGTGCCAGCAGCCAAGATCCTCGGCAGGGAGGAGGCTACACCTTC.

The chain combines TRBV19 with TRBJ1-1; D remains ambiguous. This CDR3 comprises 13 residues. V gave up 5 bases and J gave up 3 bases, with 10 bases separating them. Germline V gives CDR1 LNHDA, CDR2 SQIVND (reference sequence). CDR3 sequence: CASSSRRDTEAFF. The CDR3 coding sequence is TGTGCCAGTAGTTCCCGGCGGGACACTGAAGCTTTCTTT.

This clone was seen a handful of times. The CDR3: CASSEVGGGTLRAQHF. The CDR3 DNA sequence: TGTGCCAGCAGTGAAGTGGGTGGAGGGACCCTTCGGGCCCAGCATTTT. The chain joins TRBV6-1 to TRBJ1-5; D might be TRBD1 (5 bases). Trimming removed 1 base from V and 11 bases from J, with 21 bases in between. Germline V lookup: CDR1 MNHNS, CDR2 SASEGT. This CDR3 is 16 amino acids long.

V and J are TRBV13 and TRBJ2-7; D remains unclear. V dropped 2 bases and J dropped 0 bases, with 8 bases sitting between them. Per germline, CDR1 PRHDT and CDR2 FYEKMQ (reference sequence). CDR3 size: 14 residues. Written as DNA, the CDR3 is TGTGCCAGCAGCTTACGGGTGAGCTCCTACGAGCAGTACTTC. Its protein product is CASSLRVSSYEQYF.

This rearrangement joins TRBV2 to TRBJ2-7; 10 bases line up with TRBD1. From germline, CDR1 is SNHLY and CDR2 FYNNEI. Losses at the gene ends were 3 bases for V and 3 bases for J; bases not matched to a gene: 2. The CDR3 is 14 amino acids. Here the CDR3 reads CASSDGQGVYEQYF. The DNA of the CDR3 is TGTGCCAGCAGTGATGGACAGGGGGTCTACGAGCAGTACTTC.

The CDR3 here is CASSYSGTVQRGYTF. The CDR3 DNA reads as TGTGCCAGCAGTTACTCCGGGACAGTTCAACGAGGCTACACCTTC. The chain carries TRBV6-5 and TRBJ1-2; TRBD1 agrees at 7 bases. Germline CDR1 is MNHEY and CDR2 is SVGAGI. Trimming at V came to 0 bases and at J to 8 bases, leaving 9 bases not matched to a gene. This CDR3 has 15 residues.

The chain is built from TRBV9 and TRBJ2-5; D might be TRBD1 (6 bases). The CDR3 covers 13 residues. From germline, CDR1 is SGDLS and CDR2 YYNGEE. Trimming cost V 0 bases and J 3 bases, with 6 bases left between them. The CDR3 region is CASSVGTEETQYF. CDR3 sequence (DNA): TGTGCCAGCAGCGTAGGGACAGAAGAGACCCAGTACTTC.

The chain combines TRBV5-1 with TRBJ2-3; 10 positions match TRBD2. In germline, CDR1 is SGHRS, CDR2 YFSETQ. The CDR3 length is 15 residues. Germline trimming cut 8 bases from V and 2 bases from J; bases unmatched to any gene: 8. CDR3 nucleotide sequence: TGCGCCAGTCAAGTAGCGGGGGGCCCCACAGATACGCAGTATTTT. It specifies CASQVAGGPTDTQYF.

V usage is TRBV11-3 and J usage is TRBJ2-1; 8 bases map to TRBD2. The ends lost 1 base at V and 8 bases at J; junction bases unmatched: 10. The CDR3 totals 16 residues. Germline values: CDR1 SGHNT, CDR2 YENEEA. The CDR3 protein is CASSLAGGGNDDEQFF. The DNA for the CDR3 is TGTGCCAGCAGCTTAGCCGGCGGGGGGAATGACGATGAGCAGTTCTTC.

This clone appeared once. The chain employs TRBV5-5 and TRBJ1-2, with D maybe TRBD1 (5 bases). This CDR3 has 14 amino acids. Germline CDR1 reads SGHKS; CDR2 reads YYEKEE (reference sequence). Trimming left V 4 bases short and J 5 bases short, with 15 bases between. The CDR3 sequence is CASSLPGTQYGYTF. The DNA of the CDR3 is TGTGCCAGCAGCCTTCCCGGGACTCAGTATGGCTACACCTTC. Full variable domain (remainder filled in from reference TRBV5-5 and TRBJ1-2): DAGVTQSPTHLIKTRGQQVTLRCSPISGHKSVSWYQQVLGQGPQFIFQYYEKEERGRGNFPDRFSARQFPNYSSELNVNALLLGDSALYLCASSLPGTQYGYTFGSGTRLTVV.

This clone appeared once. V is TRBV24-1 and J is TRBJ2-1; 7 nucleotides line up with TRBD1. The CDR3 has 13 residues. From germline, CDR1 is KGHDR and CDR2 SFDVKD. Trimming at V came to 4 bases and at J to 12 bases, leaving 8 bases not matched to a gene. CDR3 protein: CATSEGTEWGQFF. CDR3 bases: TGTGCCACCAGTGAAGGGACAGAATGGGGGCAGTTCTTC.